These 10 T cell receptor beta chains were sequenced from one sample in a study of T cell repertoires in cytomegalovirus infection. TCRdb redid the calling of the reads with MiXCR, one entry per CDR3 protein. The repertoire consists of 170,000 or so distinct CDR3 sequences, with under 15% occurring once and the leading ten covering 25% to 30%. Sequenced: PBMCs. The source of these receptors is a human donor in good health (CMV status not recorded). Some clones in this sample may be carry-over from other donors' samples.

This clonotype was recorded many times. This chain uses TRBV7-6 with TRBJ2-6; D perhaps matches TRBD1 (6 bases). Trimming pared 1 base from V and 3 bases from J, leaving 22 bases between. There are 20 residues in the CDR3. Germline values: CDR1 SGHVS, CDR2 FNYEAQ. The chain's CDR3 is CASSLVPQQAGVGGANVLTF. As DNA, the CDR3 is TGTGCCAGCAGCTTAGTTCCACAGCAGGCAGGGGTAGGTGGGGCCAACGTCCTGACTTTC. Complete variable domain (other parts from reference TRBV7-6 and TRBJ2-6): GAGVSQSPRYKVTKRGQDVALRCDPISGHVSLYWYRQALGQGPEFLTYFNYEAQQDKSGLPNDRFSAERPEGSISTLTIQRTEQRDSAMYRCASSLVPQQAGVGGANVLTFGAGSRLTVL.

V usage is TRBV6-2 or TRBV6-3 and J usage is TRBJ2-2, with 12 bases fitting TRBD1. Looked up from germline, CDR1 is MNHEY and CDR2 is SVGEGT. This CDR3 region has 16 residues. The ends lost 3 bases at V and 6 bases at J; junction bases unmatched: 5. This CDR3 reads CASSYVRDRGPGELFF. The CDR3 nucleotides read TGTGCCAGCAGTTATGTTCGGGACAGGGGGCCCGGGGAGCTGTTTTTT.

This clonotype has at least ten counts. The chain uses TRBV7-2 and TRBJ1-2; a weak D match, TRBD1 (5 bases). Trimming pared 4 bases from V and 4 bases from J, leaving 7 bases between. The CDR3 is 12 amino acids. Germline V gene data show CDR1 as SGHTA and CDR2 as FQGNSA. The chain's CDR3 is CASSSTVYGYTF. CDR3 DNA sequence: TGTGCCAGCAGCTCGACAGTCTATGGCTACACCTTC. The variable domain in full, with the rest retrieved from reference TRBV7-2 and TRBJ1-2, is GAGVSQSPSNKVTEKGKDVELRCDPISGHTALYWYRQSLGQGLEFLIYFQGNSAPDKSGLPSDRFSAERTGGSVSTLTIQRTQQEDSAVYLCASSSTVYGYTFGSGTRLTVV.

There are many counts of this clonotype. The chain carries TRBV7-2 and TRBJ2-1; TRBD1 agrees at 9 bases. The CDR3 extends over 15 amino acids. Trimming at V came to 6 bases and at J to 12 bases, leaving 15 bases not matched to a gene. Per the germline V gene, CDR1 is SGHTA and CDR2 is FQGNSA. CDR3 in DNA: TGTGCCAGCAGGGGGGGGAACAGGGTGGGACAGGGGCAGTTCTTC. Its protein product is CASRGGNRVGQGQFF.

This clonotype turned up a few times. The genes are TRBV6-2 or TRBV6-3 and TRBJ1-1, with no clear D. CDR1 and CDR2 (germline): MNHEY, SVGEGT. This CDR3 has 14 amino acids. Trimming removed 6 bases at V and 4 bases at J, with 15 bases between. CDR3 protein: CASSQQDYPTEAFF. CDR3 nucleotide sequence: TGTGCCAGCAGCCAGCAGGACTATCCCACTGAAGCTTTCTTT.

V usage is TRBV10-3 and J usage is TRBJ2-1; 7 bases line up with TRBD1. V lost 8 bases and J lost 5; bases outside the gene matches: 9. The germline V gene has CDR1 ENHRY and CDR2 SYGVKD. The CDR3 has 14 residues. The CDR3 coding sequence is TGTGCCATCTGGAACCGGGACAGCGACAATGAGCAGTTCTTC. It yields the protein CAIWNRDSDNEQFF.

Many counts were recorded for this clonotype. The chain recombines TRBV25-1 with TRBJ2-7; D not resolved. The CDR3 is made up of 13 amino acids. The germline CDR1 and CDR2 sequences are MGHDK and SYGVNS. Trimming left V 7 bases short and J 2 bases short, with 12 bases between. The CDR3 DNA follows: TGTGCCAGCAAAGGTGGGCATACCTACGAGCAGTACTTC. Translating gives CASKGGHTYEQYF.

The V call is TRBV29-1, the J call TRBJ2-2; weak D call: TRBD2 (7 bases). The V gene lost 2 bases and the J gene lost 8 bases, with 21 bases spanning the gap. The CDR3 has 16 residues. The V gene's germline CDR1 is SQVTM and CDR2 ANQGSEA. As DNA, the CDR3 is TGCAGCGTTGAAAGGGGGGGGGGGGGACGAGGGGGGGAGCTGTTTTTT. As protein: CSVERGGGGRGGELFF.

The table lists this clonotype with a few counts. The chain carries TRBV14 and TRBJ2-6; 7 bases line up with TRBD1. Germline CDR1 reads SGHDN; CDR2 reads FVKESK. Trimming removed 2 bases from V and 1 base from J; junction bases left unmatched: 8. This CDR3 region has 18 residues. CDR3 DNA sequence: TGTGCCAGCAGCCAAACGACAGGGAAAGGGTCTGGGGCCAACGTCCTGACTTTC. The encoded protein is CASSQTTGKGSGANVLTF.

The CDR3 region has the DNA TGTGCCAGCAGCGCGACAGGGGGTCTCTACGAGCAGTACTTC. Encoded protein: CASSATGGLYEQYF. The rearrangement uses TRBV7-3 and TRBJ2-7; 9 bases align to TRBD1. The CDR3 is 14 amino acids. Looked up from germline, CDR1 is SGHTA and CDR2 is FQGTGA. V gave up 5 bases and J gave up 3 bases; unmatched junction bases: 5.